A selection of T cell receptor beta chains follows, all from one sample in a study of T cell responses to AZD1222 COVID-19 vaccine. TCRdb's copy holds only in-frame clones and misses some; the assay was immunoSEQ multiplex PCR. The table includes roughly 190,000 clones, about 89% detected once. This specimen consisted of peripheral blood, obtained 28 days after the second AZD1222 dose. These receptors were obtained from an adult who received the AZD1222 COVID-19 vaccine. Both conserved end residues are part of each CDR3. Each record gives: V gene, D gene, clone size, J gene, CDR3 length, CDR3 DNA, CDR3 protein. A D gene is named only where the DNA matches it firmly. Some rows have no size entry. The others give once, few or many, or a class for an expanded clone.

v_gene: TRBV28; d_gene: TRBD1; abundance: NA; j_gene: TRBJ2-7; len: 14; CDR3nt: TGTGCCAGCAGCCTAGGACAGGGCTCCTACGAGCAGTACTTC; CDR3aa: CASSLGQGSYEQYF
v_gene: TRBV6-5; d_gene: TRBD1; abundance: NA; j_gene: TRBJ1-6; len: 14; CDR3nt: TGTGCCAGCAGTCTCACCCCAGGGGACAGGCCCCTCCACTTT; CDR3aa: CASSLTPGDRPLHF
v_gene: TRBV19; d_gene: NA; abundance: NA; j_gene: TRBJ2-3; len: 16; CDR3nt: TGTGCCAGTAGCCTCGGGTCGGGAAGGGGCACAGATACGCAGTATTTT; CDR3aa: CASSLGSGRGTDTQYF
v_gene: TRBV6-4; d_gene: NA; abundance: NA; j_gene: TRBJ1-4; len: 12; CDR3nt: TGTGCCAGCAGTGACTCTAGGGAAAAACTGTTTTTT; CDR3aa: CASSDSREKLFF
v_gene: TRBV3-1/TRBV3-2; d_gene: TRBD1; abundance: NA; j_gene: TRBJ1-6; len: 14; CDR3nt: TGTGCCAGCAGCCAAGGGACAGGGCATTCACCCCTCCACTTT; CDR3aa: CASSQGTGHSPLHF
v_gene: TRBV4-2; d_gene: TRBD2; abundance: NA; j_gene: TRBJ2-3; len: 18; CDR3nt: TGTGCCAGCAGCCAATCCCCCGGGACTAGCGTAAGCACAGATACGCAGTATTTT; CDR3aa: CASSQSPGTSVSTDTQYF
v_gene: TRBV12-5; d_gene: TRBD2; abundance: NA; j_gene: TRBJ2-1; len: 14; CDR3nt: TGTGCTAGTGCCCTCAGCGGGGGCCACAATGAGCAGTTCTTC; CDR3aa: CASALSGGHNEQFF
v_gene: TRBV10-3; d_gene: TRBD1; abundance: NA; j_gene: TRBJ1-1; len: 13; CDR3nt: TGTGCCATCAGCCTCGACAGGGACACTGAAGCTTTCTTT; CDR3aa: CAISLDRDTEAFF
v_gene: TRBV5-3; d_gene: NA; abundance: NA; j_gene: TRBJ1-5; len: 17; CDR3nt: TGTGCCAGAAGCTCCCCCTGGGGAGGGAATAGCAATCAGCCCCAGCATTTT; CDR3aa: CARSSPWGGNSNQPQHF
v_gene: TRBV24-1; d_gene: NA; abundance: NA; j_gene: TRBJ1-5; len: 16; CDR3nt: TGTGCCACCAGTGATCGGCGCCGGCGGCCGCATCAGCCCCAGCATTTT; CDR3aa: CATSDRRRRPHQPQHF
v_gene: TRBV5-8; d_gene: NA; abundance: NA; j_gene: TRBJ1-6; len: 12; CDR3nt: TGTGCCAGCAGCTTGGCCTGGCCACCCCTCCACTTT; CDR3aa: CASSLAWPPLHF
v_gene: TRBV18; d_gene: NA; abundance: NA; j_gene: TRBJ1-2; len: 14; CDR3nt: TGTGCCAGCTCCGGTGGGGCGGAGGCCTATGGCTACACCTTC; CDR3aa: CASSGGAEAYGYTF
v_gene: TRBV6-5; d_gene: NA; abundance: NA; j_gene: TRBJ2-4; len: 13; CDR3nt: TGTGCCAGCAGTCAGGGGACCAAAAACATTCAGTACTTC; CDR3aa: CASSQGTKNIQYF
v_gene: TRBV5-6; d_gene: NA; abundance: NA; j_gene: TRBJ1-1; len: 12; CDR3nt: TGTGCCAGCAGCCCCGGAGTCACTGAAGCTTTCTTT; CDR3aa: CASSPGVTEAFF
v_gene: TRBV6-6; d_gene: TRBD1; abundance: NA; j_gene: TRBJ1-5; len: 14; CDR3nt: TGTGCCAGCGGCGACAGGGGCGAGTATCAGCCCCAGCATTTT; CDR3aa: CASGDRGEYQPQHF
v_gene: TRBV30; d_gene: TRBD1; abundance: NA; j_gene: TRBJ1-5; len: 20; CDR3nt: TGTGCCTGGAGTCCGCCGTCAACCTTCGGGACAGGCGAAAGATCACAGCCCCAGCATTTT; CDR3aa: CAWSPPSTFGTGERSQPQHF
v_gene: TRBV19; d_gene: NA; abundance: once; j_gene: TRBJ2-7; len: 15; CDR3nt: TGTGCCAGTAGGAGAACAGCCTTGAGCTCCTACGAGCAGTACTTC; CDR3aa: CASRRTALSSYEQYF
v_gene: TRBV27; d_gene: TRBD1; abundance: NA; j_gene: TRBJ1-1; len: 14; CDR3nt: TGTGCCAGCAGTATACAGGGGGGAAACACTGAAGCTTTCTTT; CDR3aa: CASSIQGGNTEAFF
v_gene: TRBV4-1; d_gene: NA; abundance: NA; j_gene: TRBJ2-3; len: 16; CDR3nt: TGCGCCAGCAGCCAAGTGCTTGCAGGGGGGACAGATACGCAGTATTTT; CDR3aa: CASSQVLAGGTDTQYF
v_gene: TRBV11-2; d_gene: TRBD2; abundance: NA; j_gene: TRBJ2-7; len: 13; CDR3nt: TGTGCCAGCGGCAGCGGGGGGCTCTACGAGCAGTACTTC; CDR3aa: CASGSGGLYEQYF